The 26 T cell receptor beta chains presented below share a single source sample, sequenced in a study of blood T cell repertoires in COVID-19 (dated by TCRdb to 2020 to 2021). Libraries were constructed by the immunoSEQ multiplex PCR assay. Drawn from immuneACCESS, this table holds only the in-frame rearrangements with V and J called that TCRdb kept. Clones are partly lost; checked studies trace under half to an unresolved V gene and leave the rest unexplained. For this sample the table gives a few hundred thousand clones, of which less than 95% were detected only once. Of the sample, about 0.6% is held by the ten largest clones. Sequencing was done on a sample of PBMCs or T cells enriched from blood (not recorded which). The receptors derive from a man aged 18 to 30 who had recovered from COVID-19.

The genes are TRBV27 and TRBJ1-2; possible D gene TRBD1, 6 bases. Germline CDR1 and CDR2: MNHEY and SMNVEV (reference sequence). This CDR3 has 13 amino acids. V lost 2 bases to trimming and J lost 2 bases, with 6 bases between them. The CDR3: CASSLGQNYGYTF. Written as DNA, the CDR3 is TGTGCCAGCAGTTTAGGACAGAACTATGGCTACACCTTC.

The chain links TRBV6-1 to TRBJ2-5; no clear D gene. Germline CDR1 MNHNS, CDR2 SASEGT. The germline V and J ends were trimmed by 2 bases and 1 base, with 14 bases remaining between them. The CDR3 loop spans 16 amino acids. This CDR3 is CASSEWSSASQETQYF. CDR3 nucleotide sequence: TGTGCCAGCAGTGAATGGAGCAGTGCTAGCCAAGAGACCCAGTACTTC.

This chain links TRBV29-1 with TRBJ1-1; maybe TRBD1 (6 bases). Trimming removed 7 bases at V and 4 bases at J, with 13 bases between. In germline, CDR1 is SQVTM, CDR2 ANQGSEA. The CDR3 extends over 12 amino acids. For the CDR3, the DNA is TGCAGCGGCAGGGAGGGGGGCACTGAAGCTTTCTTT. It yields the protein CSGREGGTEAFF.

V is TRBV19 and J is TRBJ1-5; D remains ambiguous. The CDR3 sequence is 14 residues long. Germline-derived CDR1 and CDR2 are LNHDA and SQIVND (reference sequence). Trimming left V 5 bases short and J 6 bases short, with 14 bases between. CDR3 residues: CASSSPGGGQPQHF. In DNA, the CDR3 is TGTGCCAGTAGTTCACCAGGCGGAGGTCAGCCCCAGCATTTT.

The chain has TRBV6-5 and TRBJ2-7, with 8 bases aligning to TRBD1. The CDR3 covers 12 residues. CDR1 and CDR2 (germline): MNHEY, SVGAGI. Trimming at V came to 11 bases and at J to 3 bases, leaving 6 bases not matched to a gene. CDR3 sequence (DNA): TGTGCCGGAGGACAGGGCAACTACGAGCAGTACTTC. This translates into CAGGQGNYEQYF.

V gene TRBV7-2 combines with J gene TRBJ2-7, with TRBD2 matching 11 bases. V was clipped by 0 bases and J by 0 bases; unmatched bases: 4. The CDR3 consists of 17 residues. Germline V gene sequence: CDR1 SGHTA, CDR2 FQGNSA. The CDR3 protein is CASSLALAGALSYEQYF. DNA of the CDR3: TGTGCCAGCAGCTTAGCACTAGCGGGAGCGCTCTCCTACGAGCAGTACTTC.

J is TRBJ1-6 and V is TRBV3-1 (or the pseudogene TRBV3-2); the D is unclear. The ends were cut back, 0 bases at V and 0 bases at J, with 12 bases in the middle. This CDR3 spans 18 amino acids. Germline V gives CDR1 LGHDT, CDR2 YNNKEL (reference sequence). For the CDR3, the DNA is TGTGCCAGCAGCCAAGATTCTCGCAGATTCTCCTATAATTCACCCCTCCACTTT. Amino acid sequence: CASSQDSRRFSYNSPLHF.

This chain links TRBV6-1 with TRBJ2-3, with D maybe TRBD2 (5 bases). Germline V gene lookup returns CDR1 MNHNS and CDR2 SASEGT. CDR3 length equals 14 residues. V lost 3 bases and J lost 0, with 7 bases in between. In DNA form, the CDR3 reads TGTGCCAGCAGTGATCGGACTAGCACAGATACGCAGTATTTT. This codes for CASSDRTSTDTQYF.

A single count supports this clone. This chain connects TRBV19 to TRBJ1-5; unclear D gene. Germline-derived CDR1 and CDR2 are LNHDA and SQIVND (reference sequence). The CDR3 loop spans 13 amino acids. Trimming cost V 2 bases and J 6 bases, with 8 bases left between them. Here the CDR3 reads CASSISGIQPQHF. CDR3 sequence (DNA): TGTGCCAGTAGTATATCGGGAATTCAGCCCCAGCATTTT.

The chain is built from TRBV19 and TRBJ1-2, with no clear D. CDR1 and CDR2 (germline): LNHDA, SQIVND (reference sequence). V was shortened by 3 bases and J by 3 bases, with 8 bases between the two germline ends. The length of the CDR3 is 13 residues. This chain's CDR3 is CASSIGADYGYTF. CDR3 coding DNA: TGTGCCAGTAGTATCGGTGCGGACTATGGCTACACCTTC.

CDR3 region: CASSPEPNTEAFF. CDR3 in DNA: TGTGCCAGCTCACCGGAGCCGAACACTGAAGCTTTCTTT. The chain recombines TRBV18 with TRBJ1-1; no clear D gene. Germline values: CDR1 KGHSH, CDR2 LQKENI. The length of the CDR3 is 13 residues. Trimming cost V 3 bases and J 1 base, with 6 bases left between them.

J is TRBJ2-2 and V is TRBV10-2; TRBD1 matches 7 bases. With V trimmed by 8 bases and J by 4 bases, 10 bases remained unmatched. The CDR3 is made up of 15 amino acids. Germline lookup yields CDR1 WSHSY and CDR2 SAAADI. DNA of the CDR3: TGCGCCAGCGAGGGGGCAAGCCGAAGCACCGGGGAGCTGTTTTTT. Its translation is CASEGASRSTGELFF.

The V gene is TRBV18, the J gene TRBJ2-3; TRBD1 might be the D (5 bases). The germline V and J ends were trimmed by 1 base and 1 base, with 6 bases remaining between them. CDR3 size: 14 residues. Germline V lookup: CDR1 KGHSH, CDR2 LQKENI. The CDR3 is CASSPQGGTDTQYF. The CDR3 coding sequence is TGTGCCAGCTCACCACAAGGGGGCACAGATACGCAGTATTTT.

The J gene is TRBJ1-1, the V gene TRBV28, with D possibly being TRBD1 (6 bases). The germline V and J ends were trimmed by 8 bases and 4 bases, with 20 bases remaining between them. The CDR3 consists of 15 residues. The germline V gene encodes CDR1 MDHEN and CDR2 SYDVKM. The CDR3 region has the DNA TGTGCCAGCGAATCGGCTCAGGGGACGGGCACTGAAGCTTTCTTT. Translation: CASESAQGTGTEAFF.

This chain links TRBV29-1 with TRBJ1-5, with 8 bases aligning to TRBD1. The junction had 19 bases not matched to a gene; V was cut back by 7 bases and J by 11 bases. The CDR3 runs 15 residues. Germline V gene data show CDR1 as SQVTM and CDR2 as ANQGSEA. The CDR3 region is CSAPPGGAEDSAQHF. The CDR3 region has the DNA TGCAGCGCGCCGCCAGGGGGCGCAGAGGATTCGGCCCAGCATTTT.

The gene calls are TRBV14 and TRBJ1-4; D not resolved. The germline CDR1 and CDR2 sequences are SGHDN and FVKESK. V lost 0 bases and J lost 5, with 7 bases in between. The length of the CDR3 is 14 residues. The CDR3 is CASSQDLANEKLFF. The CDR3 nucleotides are TGTGCCAGCAGCCAAGATCTGGCCAATGAAAAACTGTTTTTT.

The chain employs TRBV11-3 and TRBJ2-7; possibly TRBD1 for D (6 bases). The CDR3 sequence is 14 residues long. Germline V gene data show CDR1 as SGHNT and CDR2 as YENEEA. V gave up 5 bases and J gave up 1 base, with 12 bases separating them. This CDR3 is CASSKQGSSYEQYF. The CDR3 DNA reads TGTGCCAGCAGCAAACAGGGTAGTTCCTACGAGCAGTACTTC.

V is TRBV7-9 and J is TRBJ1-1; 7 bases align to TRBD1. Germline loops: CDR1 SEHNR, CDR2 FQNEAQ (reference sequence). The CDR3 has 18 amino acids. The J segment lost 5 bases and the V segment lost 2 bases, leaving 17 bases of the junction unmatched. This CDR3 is CASSLLSLSRDSLTEAFF. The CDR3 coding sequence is TGTGCCAGCAGCTTATTGTCTCTTTCTCGGGACAGTCTTACTGAAGCTTTCTTT.

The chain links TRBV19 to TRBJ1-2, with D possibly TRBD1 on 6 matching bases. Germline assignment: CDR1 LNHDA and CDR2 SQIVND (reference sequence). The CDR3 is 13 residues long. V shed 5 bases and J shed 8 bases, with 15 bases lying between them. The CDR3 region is CASSPRGETGYTF. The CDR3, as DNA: TGTGCCAGTAGTCCCAGGGGCGAGACCGGCTACACCTTC.

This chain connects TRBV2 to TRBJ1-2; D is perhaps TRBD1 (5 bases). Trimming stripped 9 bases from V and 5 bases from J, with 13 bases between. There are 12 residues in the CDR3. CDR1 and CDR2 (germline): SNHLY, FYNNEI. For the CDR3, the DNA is TGTGCCAGGTCGGGGGGTGAATATGGCTACACCTTC. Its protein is CARSGGEYGYTF.

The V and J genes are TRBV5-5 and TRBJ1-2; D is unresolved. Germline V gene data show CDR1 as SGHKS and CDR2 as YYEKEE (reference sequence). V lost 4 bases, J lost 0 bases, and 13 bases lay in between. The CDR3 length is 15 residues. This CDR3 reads CASSPEGRTNYGYTF. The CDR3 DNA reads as TGTGCCAGCAGCCCAGAGGGCCGTACTAACTATGGCTACACCTTC.

For the CDR3, the DNA is TGTGCCAGCAGCCTTCCAGGGAGGGGGTCTGCCGAGCAGTACTTC. It codes for CASSLPGRGSAEQYF. The chain carries TRBV7-9 and TRBJ2-7; TRBD2 is a possible D gene (7 bases). The CDR3 runs 15 residues. The V gene's germline CDR1 is SEHNR and CDR2 FQNEAQ (reference sequence). V lost 5 bases to trimming and J lost 6 bases, with 20 bases between them.

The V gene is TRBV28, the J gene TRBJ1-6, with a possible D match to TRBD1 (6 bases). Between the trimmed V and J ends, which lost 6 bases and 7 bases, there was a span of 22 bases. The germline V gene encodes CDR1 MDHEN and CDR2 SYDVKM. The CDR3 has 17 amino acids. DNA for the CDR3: TGTGCCAGCAGCTCACCTGGGGCGGGGGCGAGGAATTCACCCCTCCACTTT. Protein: CASSSPGAGARNSPLHF.

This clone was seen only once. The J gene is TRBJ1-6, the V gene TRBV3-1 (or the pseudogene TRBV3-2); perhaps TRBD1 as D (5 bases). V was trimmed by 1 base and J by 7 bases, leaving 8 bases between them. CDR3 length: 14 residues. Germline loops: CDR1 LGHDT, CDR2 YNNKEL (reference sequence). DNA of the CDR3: TGTGCCAGCAGCCAAGTCAGGGAAAATTCACCCCTCCACTTT. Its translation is CASSQVRENSPLHF.

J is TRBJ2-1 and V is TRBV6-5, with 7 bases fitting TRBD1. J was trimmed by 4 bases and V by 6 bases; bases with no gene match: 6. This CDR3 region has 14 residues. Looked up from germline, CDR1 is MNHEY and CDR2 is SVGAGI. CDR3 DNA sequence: TGTGCCAGCAGGACAGGGAGTTGGTACAATGAGCAGTTCTTC. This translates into CASRTGSWYNEQFF.

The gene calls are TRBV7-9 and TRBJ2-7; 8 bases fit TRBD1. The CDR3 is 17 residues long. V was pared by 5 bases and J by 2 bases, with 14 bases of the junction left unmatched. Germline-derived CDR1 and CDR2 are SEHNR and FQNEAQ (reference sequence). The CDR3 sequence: CASSPRDRWGGAYEQYF. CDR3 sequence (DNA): TGTGCCAGCAGCCCCCGGGACAGGTGGGGAGGCGCCTACGAGCAGTACTTC.